A single sample is the source of the 20 T cell receptor beta chains below, sequenced in a study of PD-1 blockade in classical Hodgkin lymphoma. The sample's time point: newly diagnosed, previously untreated cHL patient sample. It was by magnetic negative selection that CD4+ T cells were purified from thawed PBMCs. The table came from immunoSEQ multiplex PCR; TCRdb's copy has only in-frame clones and leaves some out. The sample has nearly 25,000 clones, roughly nine tenths seen once. Sequencing was performed on CD4+ T cells from blood. Source of these receptors: a human donor with classical Hodgkin lymphoma.

CDR3 protein: CASSLRQGWAFF. The CDR3, as DNA: TGTGCCAGCAGCTTACGACAGGGCTGGGCTTTCTTT. The rearrangement links TRBV5-8 to TRBJ1-1; 7 bases match TRBD1. The germline V gene has CDR1 SGHTS and CDR2 YDEGEE. The junction had 6 bases not matched to a gene; V was cut back by 2 bases and J by 11 bases. The CDR3 is made up of 12 amino acids.

The rearrangement joins TRBV9 to TRBJ2-2; D is possibly TRBD1 or TRBD2 (6 bases each). CDR1 and CDR2 from the germline V gene are SGDLS and YYNGEE. Trimming left V 0 bases short and J 0 bases short, with 9 bases between. The CDR3 totals 16 residues. CDR3 nucleotide sequence: TGTGCCAGCAGCGTAGACGGGGGCCCGAACACCGGGGAGCTGTTTTTT. This codes for CASSVDGGPNTGELFF.

This rearrangement joins TRBV5-6 to TRBJ2-3; 7 bases line up with TRBD2. V dropped 5 bases and J dropped 0; count of bases not matched to a gene: 0. CDR3 length equals 13 residues. The germline V gene encodes CDR1 SGHDT and CDR2 YYEEEE. The chain's CDR3 is CASRAGSTDTQYF. CDR3 sequence (DNA): TGTGCCAGCAGAGCGGGAAGCACAGATACGCAGTATTTT.

The rearrangement uses TRBV28 and TRBJ2-3, with 9 bases fitting TRBD1. The ends lost 8 bases at V and 1 base at J; junction bases unmatched: 10. This CDR3 has 16 amino acids. The germline gives CDR1 MDHEN, CDR2 SYDVKM. CDR3 sequence: CASGQGWTPGTDTQYF. CDR3 DNA sequence: TGTGCCAGCGGACAGGGGTGGACCCCTGGCACAGATACGCAGTATTTT.

The chain uses TRBV19 and TRBJ1-3; D uncertain. The CDR3 spans 15 residues. In germline, CDR1 is LNHDA, CDR2 SQIVND (reference sequence). V was pared by 3 bases and J by 0 bases, with 9 bases between. CDR3 sequence (DNA): TGTGCCAGTAGTATTTCAGGACGCTCTGGAAACACCATATATTTT. The encoded protein is CASSISGRSGNTIYF.

A remark on this clone: Relative to the germline gene, one junction end is altered; a read error may explain this. This rearrangement joins TRBV5-4 to TRBJ1-2, with D tentatively TRBD1 (5 bases). CDR3 size: 15 residues. Germline V lookup: CDR1 SGHNT, CDR2 YYREEE (reference sequence). The CDR3 region is CASSLTGGTAYGYTF. CDR3 bases: TGCGCCAGCAGTCTCACAGGAGGGACGGCCTATGGCTACACCTTC. The variable domain in full, with the rest retrieved from reference TRBV5-4 and TRBJ1-2, is ETGVTQSPTHLIKTRGQQVTLRCSSQSGHNTVSWYQQALGQGPQFIFQYYREEENGRGNFPPRFSGLQFPNYSSELNVNALELDDSALYLCASSLTGGTAYGYTFGSGTRLTVV.

The chain is built from TRBV13 and TRBJ1-6, with 9 bases identical to TRBD1. Germline V gives CDR1 PRHDT, CDR2 FYEKMQ (reference sequence). CDR3 size: 16 residues. The V and J ends lost 2 bases and 9 bases, in that order; junction bases with no gene match: 8. The CDR3 is CASSLYPLTGGSPLHF. The CDR3 DNA follows: TGTGCCAGCAGCTTATATCCCCTGACAGGGGGTTCACCCCTCCACTTT.

The J gene is TRBJ2-2, the V gene TRBV6-1; a possible D gene is TRBD1 (5 bases). The CDR3 sequence is 15 residues long. The germline CDR1 and CDR2 sequences are MNHNS and SASEGT. Trimming stripped 3 bases from V and 3 bases from J, with 11 bases between. CDR3 bases: TGTGCCAGCAGTGAGATTGGGGCGGACACCGGGGAGCTGTTTTTT. Its translation: CASSEIGADTGELFF.

The chain carries TRBV5-1 and TRBJ2-2; D remains ambiguous. Germline V CDR1 and CDR2: SGHRS, YFSETQ. This CDR3 contains 16 residues. V dropped 0 bases and J dropped 0 bases, with 9 bases sitting between them. The DNA for the CDR3 is TGCGCCAGCAGCTTGGTGGTCGAGGCGAACACCGGGGAGCTGTTTTTT. As protein: CASSLVVEANTGELFF.

This clone has a single count. The chain links TRBV4-3 to TRBJ1-1; tentative D call: TRBD1 (5 bases). The ends were cut back, 5 bases at V and 6 bases at J, with 22 bases in the middle. The CDR3 covers 16 residues. Germline V CDR1 and CDR2: LGHNA, YSLEER. The CDR3 bases are TGCGCCAGCAGCGCCCTCTCCGGGACGGCGGTGGCTGAAGCTTTCTTT. Residues: CASSALSGTAVAEAFF.

This chain links TRBV5-1 with TRBJ2-2, with a tentative D call TRBD1 (6 bases). V lost 4 bases to trimming and J lost 1 base, with 14 bases between them. CDR1 and CDR2 from the germline V gene are SGHRS and YFSETQ. The CDR3 consists of 16 residues. DNA of the CDR3: TGCGCCAGCAGCATCACCTCGACAGGGAACACCGGGGAGCTGTTTTTT. Its translation: CASSITSTGNTGELFF.

The V and J genes are TRBV5-1 and TRBJ2-5, with D uncertain. The germline V and J ends were trimmed by 0 bases and 2 bases, with 5 bases remaining between them. This CDR3 has 13 residues. Looked up from germline, CDR1 is SGHRS and CDR2 is YFSETQ. The CDR3 DNA is TGCGCCAGCAGCTTGGCCTCACAAGAGACCCAGTACTTC. It is translated as CASSLASQETQYF.

The rearrangement links TRBV27 to TRBJ1-6; D not resolved. Germline-derived CDR1 and CDR2 are MNHEY and SMNVEV (reference sequence). Deletions cut 5 bases from V and 0 bases from J, with 5 bases between. CDR3 length: 14 amino acids. CDR3 loop: CASSTSSYNSPLHF. The CDR3 bases are TGTGCCAGCAGTACTAGCTCCTATAATTCACCCCTCCACTTT.

CDR3 coding DNA: TGCGCCAGCAGCTCAACCCGTGGGACTAGGCCCGGGGAGCTGTTTTTT. Protein: CASSSTRGTRPGELFF. The chain combines TRBV4-1 with TRBJ2-2, with 8 bases fitting TRBD2. CDR3 length equals 16 residues. Trimming removed 5 bases from V and 6 bases from J; junction bases left unmatched: 11. CDR1 is MGHRA and CDR2 is YSYEKL in the germline V gene.

This clone was seen only once. The chain carries TRBV5-1 and TRBJ2-7, with TRBD1 matching over 12 bases. V dropped 1 base and J dropped 3; count of bases not matched to a gene: 8. This CDR3 has 17 amino acids. Germline CDR1 reads SGHRS; CDR2 reads YFSETQ. CDR3 region: CASSLRPGQGAIYEQYF. CDR3 in DNA: TGCGCCAGCAGCTTGAGGCCGGGACAGGGGGCGATCTACGAGCAGTACTTC.

The chain uses TRBV21-1 and TRBJ1-2; the tabulated D call, TRBD1, remains unverified against the DNA. TRBV21-1 corresponds to a pseudogene. The CDR3 is 20 amino acids. The CDR3 is CASSKKGDQEKAAANYGYTF. The CDR3 DNA sequence: TGTGCCAGCAGCAAAAAGGGGGATCAGGAGAAGGCGGCGGCTAACTATGGCTACACCTTC.

V usage is TRBV7-2 and J usage is TRBJ2-5; D remains unclear. CDR3 length equals 12 residues. Trimming shortened V by 5 bases and J by 4 bases, and 8 bases separated the two germline ends. Germline V CDR1 and CDR2: SGHTA, FQGNSA. In DNA form, the CDR3 reads TGTGCCAGCAGCCCATGGGTAGAGACCCAGTACTTC. Translating gives CASSPWVETQYF.

The rearrangement links TRBV2 to TRBJ1-1; D might be TRBD1 (5 bases). Germline V CDR1 and CDR2: SNHLY, FYNNEI. The CDR3 covers 16 residues. Trimming shortened V by 6 bases and J by 1 base, and 18 bases separated the two germline ends. The CDR3 sequence is CASRMLRGAQNTEAFF. The CDR3 DNA reads TGTGCCAGCAGGATGCTAAGGGGCGCCCAGAACACTGAAGCTTTCTTT. The complete variable domain, with remaining parts taken from reference TRBV2 and TRBJ1-1, reads EPEVTQTPSHQVTQMGQEVILRCVPISNHLYFYWYRQILGQKVEFLVSFYNNEISEKSEIFDDQFSVERPDGSNFTLKIRSTKLEDSAMYFCASRMLRGAQNTEAFFGQGTRLTVV.

This sequence joins TRBV5-1 and TRBJ2-2, with no clear D. V was trimmed by 4 bases and J by 0 bases, leaving 10 bases between them. CDR1 and CDR2 (germline): SGHRS, YFSETQ. The CDR3 length is 15 residues. The CDR3 spells CASSTHGANTGELFF. The CDR3 nucleotides read TGCGCCAGCAGCACACATGGGGCGAACACCGGGGAGCTGTTTTTT.

The DNA of the CDR3 is TGTGCTAGTGGTTCTAGCGGGGGGCGGGATACGCAGTATTTT. It specifies CASGSSGGRDTQYF. The rearrangement joins TRBV12-5 to TRBJ2-3, with 11 bases that match TRBD2. V was clipped by 4 bases and J by 6 bases; unmatched bases: 3. Germline values: CDR1 LGHNT, CDR2 FRNRAP. The CDR3 is 14 amino acids. The complete variable domain, with remaining parts taken from reference TRBV12-5 and TRBJ2-3, reads DARVTQTPRHKVTEMGQEVTMRCQPILGHNTVFWYRQTMMQGLELLAYFRNRAPLDDSGMPKDRFSAEMPDATLATLKIQPSEPRDSAVYFCASGSSGGRDTQYFGPGTRLTVL.